Presented here are 11 T cell receptor beta chains from one specimen sequenced in a study of blood T cell dynamics during melanoma immunotherapy (dated by TCRdb to the early 2020s). Library preparation employed the immunoSEQ multiplex PCR assay. This immuneACCESS table, as held by TCRdb, lists in-frame sequences with V and J called but not all clones. Of the missing ones, under half trace to an unresolved V gene in checked studies; the others have no known cause. The sample includes 15,000 to 20,000 clones, with about 94% observed a single time. The top ten hold around 0.2% of the sample. The time point label corresponds to: week 3, after first cycle of checkpoint inhibitor. Material: effector memory CD8+ T cells from blood, obtained from a patient treated with checkpoint blockade. These receptor sequences come from a human donor with melanoma.

V gene TRBV7-3 combines with J gene TRBJ2-1; 8 positions agree with TRBD1. CDR3 size: 14 residues. After removal of 1 base from V and 8 bases from J, the junction contained 4 bases not matched to a gene. Germline V gives CDR1 SGHTA, CDR2 FQGTGA. CDR3 amino acids: CASSLRYRGDEQFF. The CDR3 nucleotides read TGTGCCAGCAGCTTAAGGTACAGGGGGGATGAGCAGTTCTTC.

The chain is built from TRBV10-2 and TRBJ2-5; unclear D gene. CDR3 length: 14 amino acids. In germline, CDR1 is WSHSY, CDR2 SAAADI. Trimming left V 2 bases short and J 8 bases short, with 15 bases between. As DNA, the CDR3 is TGCGCCAGCAGTGAGCCCCCACTGGGATATACCCAGTACTTC. Translation gives CASSEPPLGYTQYF.

V usage is TRBV5-1 and J usage is TRBJ2-3; D may be TRBD2 (6 bases). Deletions cut 4 bases from V and 2 bases from J, with 17 bases between. The CDR3 has 16 amino acids. Germline V CDR1 and CDR2: SGHRS, YFSETQ. The CDR3 is CASSPGYRGNTDTQYF. CDR3 DNA: TGCGCCAGCAGCCCGGGATATCGGGGGAACACAGATACGCAGTATTTT.

The chain employs TRBV15 and TRBJ1-1, with D tentatively TRBD1 (5 bases). Germline CDR1 LNHNV, CDR2 YYDKDF (reference sequence). V was shortened by 1 base and J by 5 bases, with 11 bases between the two germline ends. CDR3 length: 14 amino acids. CDR3 DNA sequence: TGTGCCACCAGCAGAGTTAGGGGAAATACTGAAGCTTTCTTT. Its translation is CATSRVRGNTEAFF. The full variable domain, completed using reference TRBV15 and TRBJ1-1, is DAMVIQNPRYQVTQFGKPVTLSCSQTLNHNVMYWYQQKSSQAPKLLFHYYDKDFNNEADTPDNFQSRRPNTSFCFLDIRSPGLGDTAMYLCATSRVRGNTEAFFGQGTRLTVV.

The chain employs TRBV7-9 and TRBJ2-7; 12 bases align to TRBD2. CDR1 is SEHNR and CDR2 is FQNEAQ in the germline V gene (reference sequence). The junction had 21 bases not matched to a gene; V was cut back by 5 bases and J by 7 bases. This CDR3 comprises 19 residues. CDR3 sequence (DNA): TGTGCCAGCAGCCCCGCCGCGGCTAGCGGGAGGGCCGGGGCTCGGGAGCAGTACTTC. It specifies CASSPAAASGRAGAREQYF.

This chain uses TRBV1 with TRBJ2-1; the listed D gene, TRBD2, was not tested against the DNA. TRBV1 is a listed pseudogene. CDR3 length: 15 amino acids. The CDR3 loop is CTSSPLRERGNEQFF. Here the CDR3 DNA reads TGCACCAGCAGCCCCCTGAGGGAGAGAGGCAATGAGCAGTTCTTC.

The rearrangement uses TRBV27 and TRBJ1-2; the match to TRBD1 covers 8 bases. The CDR3 totals 16 residues. The ends lost 6 bases at V and 2 bases at J; junction bases unmatched: 11. Looked up from germline, CDR1 is MNHEY and CDR2 is SMNVEV (reference sequence). Written as DNA, the CDR3 is TGTGCCAGCAGCCCAACCCGGGACAGGAGGAACTATGGCTACACCTTC. Translation gives CASSPTRDRRNYGYTF.

V and J are TRBV9 and TRBJ1-3; no clear D gene. This CDR3 contains 14 residues. The V gene's germline CDR1 is SGDLS and CDR2 YYNGEE. The V end lost 3 bases, the J end lost 7 bases, and 14 bases lay between the germline ends. Here the CDR3 DNA reads TGTGCCAGCAGCGAGCTAGGGAGTGGGAACACCATATATTTT. Translating it yields CASSELGSGNTIYF.

The rearrangement uses TRBV28 and TRBJ2-5, with D maybe TRBD2 (5 bases). The J call may not be correct, given that the DNA end is closer to TRBJ2-7. Germline V CDR1 and CDR2: MDHEN, SYDVKM. The CDR3 spans 13 residues. CDR3 sequence reads: CASRPGVPYEQYF. The CDR3 nucleotides read TGTGCCAGCAGGCCCGGGGTTCCCTACGAGCAGTACTTC.

The chain recombines TRBV6-6 with TRBJ2-1, with TRBD2 matching over 9 bases. The V and J ends lost 6 bases and 3 bases, in that order; junction bases with no gene match: 6. CDR1 and CDR2 (germline): MNHNY, SVGAGI (reference sequence). The CDR3 is 15 amino acids. In nucleotides, the CDR3 is TGTGCCAGCAGGATAGCGGGAGAGGGCTACAATGAGCAGTTCTTC. It translates to CASRIAGEGYNEQFF.

The chain couples TRBV14 to TRBJ2-1; D remains unclear. From germline, CDR1 is SGHDN and CDR2 FVKESK. The length of the CDR3 is 13 residues. The V end was cut by 3 bases, the J end by 4 bases, with 7 bases between. The CDR3 loop is CASSHRPYNEQFF. The CDR3 DNA reads as TGTGCCAGCAGCCACCGACCGTACAATGAGCAGTTCTTC.